This T cell receptor beta chain was captured in a study of CD8 T cells in Susac syndrome. The germline V and J ends were trimmed by 0 bases and 0 bases, with 12 bases remaining between them. This CDR3 contains 16 residues. Germline V gene data show CDR1 as SGHRS and CDR2 as YFSETQ. Random hexamers were used to reverse transcribe an amount of 0.5 to 1 ug RNA. TCRdb reanalysed the immunoSEQ multiplex PCR reads using MiXCR and keeps one entry per CDR3 protein. The sample comprises approximately 110,000 distinct CDR3 sequences, around 94% of which are singletons, and 0.087% rests with the top ten. Findings and caveats of the study: The study recognized that the number of individuals in its TCR sequencing and HLA analysis was relatively small.

CD8+ and CD4+ T cells circulating in blood were sequenced for TCR beta. FACS enriched CD8+ TEMRA cells, while bulk CD8+ and CD4+ were negatively isolated. As for this clonotype: The antigen is not known.

Material for sequencing was CD4+ T cells from PBMCs. This clonotype was obtained from a human donor in good health. This chain connects TRBV5-1 to TRBJ1-1; D gene uncertain. The CDR3 reads CASSLDGRYMNTEAFF. DNA for the CDR3: TGCGCCAGCAGCTTGGACGGAAGATATATGAACACTGAAGCTTTCTTT.